The present T cell receptor (beta chain) was sequenced within a study of T cells in Graves' hyperthyroidism and ophthalmopathy. The wider study: Peripheral blood was drawn at first diagnosis, prior to all treatment.

Study results and caveats: It was a median about 6.5 months before onset that the model predicted ophthalmopathy.

The J segment lost 1 base and the V segment lost 0 bases, leaving 2 bases of the junction unmatched. The CDR3 covers 15 residues. CDR1 is DFQATT and CDR2 is SNEGSKA in the germline V gene (reference sequence). This clonotype was seen at least ten times. Its antigen remains unknown. Researchers barred patients who had uncontrolled infection, other autoimmune disease, pregnancy or lactation. Diagnostic decisions used clinical symptoms, serum thyroxine and TRAb, thyroid ultrasound and orbital computed tomography. Amplification targeted TCR beta CDR3 regions from RNA transcripts. Using the HTBI primer set, a first-round RT-PCR was run on the TCR CDR3. Each CDR3 protein is one row after TCRdb ran MiXCR on the multiplex PCR reads. The sample has about 520,000 distinct CDR3 sequences; approximately 24% are singletons.

This sequence joins TRBV20-1 and TRBJ2-5; 10 bases map to TRBD2. Specimen: blood. The receptor was derived from a woman between 25 and 40 years old with Graves' ophthalmopathy. CDR3 DNA sequence: TGCAGTGCTAGAGATCAGCGGGGGGGCCAAGAGACCCAGTACTTC. Translation gives CSARDQRGGQETQYF.